Listed below are T cell receptor beta chains from one sample, sequenced in a study of blood T cell repertoires in COVID-19. Assay: immunoSEQ multiplex PCR; the TCRdb copy retains only in-frame clones and omits some. Here the sample spans about 200,000 clones, about 81% being singletons. The sample comprised peripheral blood. The receptors were gathered from an elderly woman with COVID-19, enrolled during active disease. Each CDR3 is given with its conserved first and last residue. D genes are given only for firm matches. Not all rows give a size; the values are once, few, many and, for expanded clones, a class.

J	V	size	D	DNA	CDR3
TRBJ2-5	TRBV2	few	NA	TGTGCCAGCAAAAGGACTGAGCAAGAGACCCAGTACTTC	CASKRTEQETQYF
TRBJ2-7	TRBV7-2	once	TRBD2	TGTGCCAGCAGCTTTAGCGGGAGCCCATACGAGCAGTACTTC	CASSFSGSPYEQYF
TRBJ1-2	TRBV5-4	NA	NA	TGTGCCAGCAGCTCAGGGTCCTCCAACTATGGCTACACCTTC	CASSSGSSNYGYTF
TRBJ1-2	TRBV4-2	NA	NA	TGTGCCAGCAGCCAAACAGGGTTGGGGAACTATGGCTACACCTTC	CASSQTGLGNYGYTF
TRBJ1-2	TRBV6-5	NA	NA	TGTGCCAGCAGTTACGGGGGGGGCACCCTCTATGGCTACACCTTC	CASSYGGGTLYGYTF
TRBJ1-2	TRBV9	NA	NA	TGTGCCAGCAGCGTAGATGCCAGCGGACTCTATGGCTACACCTTC	CASSVDASGLYGYTF
TRBJ2-7	TRBV30	NA	TRBD1	TGTGCCTGGAGTGTAAACAGGGGATACGAGCAGTACTTC	CAWSVNRGYEQYF
TRBJ1-5	TRBV9	NA	NA	TGTGCCAGCAGCGAGTGGGGGGGGAGCAATCAGCCCCAGCATTTT	CASSEWGGSNQPQHF
TRBJ2-3	TRBV30	NA	TRBD1	TGTGCCTGGGACAGGGGCACAGATACGCAGTATTTT	CAWDRGTDTQYF
TRBJ2-3	TRBV15	NA	TRBD2	TGTGCCACCAGCAGAGAGGCAGTAGCGGGATACGGAGATACGCAGTATTTT	CATSREAVAGYGDTQYF
TRBJ2-1	TRBV20-1	NA	TRBD2	TGCAGTGCTAGTGCCTCGGGAGGCGCCTACAATGAGCAGTTCTTC	CSASASGGAYNEQFF
TRBJ1-5	TRBV30	NA	TRBD1	TGTGCCTGGAGTTGGGGAGGACAGGGGCTAAATCAGCCCCAGCATTTT	CAWSWGGQGLNQPQHF
TRBJ1-5	TRBV6-5	NA	NA	TGTGCCAGCAGTTACTCGGAGGGGCCCAATCAGCCCCAGCATTTT	CASSYSEGPNQPQHF
TRBJ1-6	TRBV7-8	NA	NA	TGTGCCAGCAGCCCCGGAGCTAATAATTCACCCCTCCACTTT	CASSPGANNSPLHF
TRBJ2-7	TRBV18	NA	NA	TGTGCCAGCTCACCTCGGGACTCAAGCTCCTACGAGCAGTACTTC	CASSPRDSSSYEQYF
TRBJ2-2	TRBV3-1/TRBV3-2	NA	NA	TGTGCCAGCAGCCAAGCTGGGGAGCTGTTTTTT	CASSQAGELFF
TRBJ1-6	TRBV10-2	NA	NA	TGCGCCAGCAGTGAGTCGAACAGGTCACCCCTCCACTTT	CASSESNRSPLHF
TRBJ1-6	TRBV7-2	NA	NA	TGTGCCAGCAGCCAATATAATTCACCCCTCCACTTT	CASSQYNSPLHF
TRBJ1-1	TRBV7-3	NA	TRBD1	TGTGCCAGCAGCTTATCACAGGGGTTGACTGAAGCTTTCTTT	CASSLSQGLTEAFF
TRBJ1-3	TRBV7-2	NA	NA	TGTGCCAGCAGCTTCCGACAGGCCCTCTCTGGAAACACCATATATTTT	CASSFRQALSGNTIYF
TRBJ2-7	TRBV5-1	NA	NA	TGCGCCAGCAGCTTGCTAGAGGGAGAGCAGTACTTC	CASSLLEGEQYF
TRBJ2-2	TRBV19	NA	TRBD2	TGTGCCAGCGTGGGACTAGCGACGAACACCGGGGAGCTGTTTTTT	CASVGLATNTGELFF
TRBJ1-5	TRBV7-8	NA	NA	TGTGCCAGCAGCCTCCTTGGGGGGAATCAGCCCCAGCATTTT	CASSLLGGNQPQHF
TRBJ2-2	TRBV5-1	NA	TRBD1	TGCGCCAGCAGCAAATGGACAGGACAGGGCACCGGGGAGCTGTTTTTT	CASSKWTGQGTGELFF
TRBJ1-1	TRBV15	NA	TRBD1	TGTGCCACCAGCAACCGACAGGCAGGGGGTGAAGCTTTCTTT	CATSNRQAGGEAFF
TRBJ1-2	TRBV18	NA	NA	TGTGCCAGCTCACCAGGGGAGGGGTCGCCTGGCTACACCTTC	CASSPGEGSPGYTF
TRBJ1-1	TRBV24-1	NA	NA	TGTGCCACCAGGTCGGGGACTGAAGCTTTCTTT	CATRSGTEAFF
TRBJ2-7	TRBV5-6	NA	TRBD2	TGTGCCAGCAGCTATTACACGGGACTAGAGCCCTACGAGCAGTACTTC	CASSYYTGLEPYEQYF
TRBJ1-1	TRBV9	NA	NA	TGTGCCAGCAGCGTAGAAGTGGTGCGCGGGGGCACTGAAGCTTTCTTT	CASSVEVVRGGTEAFF
TRBJ1-2	TRBV30	NA	TRBD1	TGTGCCTCGACAGGGTGGAACTATGGCTACACCTTC	CASTGWNYGYTF
TRBJ2-1	TRBV10-3	few	TRBD2	TGTGCCATCAGTGCCTCGGGATCGTCAGCGGGAGACGCTGAGCAGTTCTTC	CAISASGSSAGDAEQFF
TRBJ1-6	TRBV6-5	NA	TRBD1	TGTGCCAGCAGTTCTAGGACAGGGGAGTCTTCACCCCTCCACTTT	CASSSRTGESSPLHF
TRBJ2-3	TRBV7-2	once	TRBD2	TGTGCCAGCAGCTTAGCGCTAGCGGGAGTCTCGCAGTATTTT	CASSLALAGVSQYF
TRBJ1-2	TRBV27	NA	TRBD1	TGTGCCAGCAGGGGACAGGGGGCGAGGGGCTACACCTTC	CASRGQGARGYTF
TRBJ2-2	TRBV11-2	NA	TRBD2	TGTGCCAGCAGCTTTCTAGCGGGTCCGAACACCGGGGAGCTGTTTTTT	CASSFLAGPNTGELFF
TRBJ2-5	TRBV7-9	NA	NA	TGTGCCAGCAGCCTGGGACTGCCAATAGAGACCCAGTACTTC	CASSLGLPIETQYF
TRBJ2-7	TRBV2	NA	TRBD2	TGTGCCAGCAGTGTCGGTTTTAGCGGGGGACTCTACGAGCAGTACTTC	CASSVGFSGGLYEQYF
TRBJ2-2	TRBV6-5	few	TRBD2	TGTGCCAGCAGTTACTCAGCGGGAGTAACGGGGGAGCTGTTTTTT	CASSYSAGVTGELFF
TRBJ2-7	TRBV6-5	NA	NA	TGTGCCGCGAGGGAGAACAGGGGGGGGGCTGGGGAGCAGTACTTC	CAARENRGGAGEQYF
TRBJ1-4	TRBV7-9	NA	NA	TGTGCCAGCAGCTTAGGTCTCTCAGGGGTCGGCGCTAATGAAAAACTGTTTTTT	CASSLGLSGVGANEKLFF
TRBJ1-4	TRBV10-1	once	NA	TGCGCCAGCAGTGAGTCAACGGGGGATGAAAAACTGTTTTTT	CASSESTGDEKLFF
TRBJ1-1	TRBV18	NA	NA	TGTGCCAGCTCAAACCAGGGTGAAGCTTTCTTT	CASSNQGEAFF
TRBJ2-3	TRBV4-1	NA	NA	TGCGCCAGCAGCCATAGTAGCGGTCTTCGCACAGATACGCAGTATTTT	CASSHSSGLRTDTQYF